The 23 T cell receptor beta chains below all came from one sample that was sequenced in a study of read filtering for tumor transcriptome and immune sequencing (dated by TCRdb to 2020 to 2021). Sequencing was carried out with an Illumina HiSeq 4000. Starting from roughly 440 ng RNA, TCR libraries were constructed with the Immunoverse kit using molecular barcoded adaptors that cover the alpha/delta and beta/gamma chains. TCRdb handled the public reads itself, with Q25 trimming in fastp and clone calling in MiXCR, and kept productive beta chains. Rows are unified per CDR3 protein, each entry keeping the most common DNA and genes. This sample holds about 58,000 distinct CDR3 sequences; more than 9% were observed only once. The ten top clones hold about a sixth of the sample. Material for sequencing was a population of CD138-negative cells sorted from bone marrow. Interpreted using the paper, the cell subset or site label stands for: bone marrow mononuclear cells depleted of CD138+ plasma/myeloma cells by negative magnetic selection. The receptors here all came from a donor at least 40 years old with multiple myeloma.

This clonotype was seen a few times. V is TRBV9 and J is TRBJ2-7, with D maybe TRBD2 (6 bases). Trimming pared 3 bases from V and 1 base from J, leaving 8 bases between. The CDR3 sequence is 13 residues long. CDR1 is SGDLS, CDR2 YYNGEE, per germline. CDR3: CASSAGLSYEQYF. In nucleotides, the CDR3 is TGTGCCAGCAGCGCGGGACTTTCCTACGAGCAGTACTTC.

Many counts were recorded for this clonotype. V usage is TRBV19 and J usage is TRBJ1-5, with unresolved D. Per the germline V gene, CDR1 is LNHDA and CDR2 is SQIVND (reference sequence). The CDR3 runs 12 residues. V shed 11 bases and J shed 7 bases, with 15 bases lying between them. The CDR3 bases are TGTGCCTCGGACCGTATAGGGCAGCCCCAGCATTTT. Protein product: CASDRIGQPQHF. Drawing the rest from reference TRBV19 and TRBJ1-5, the complete variable domain is DGGITQSPKYLFRKEGQNVTLSCEQNLNHDAMYWYRQDPGQGLRLIYYSQIVNDFQKGDIAEGYSVSREKKESFPLTVTSAQKNPTAFYLCASDRIGQPQHFGDGTRLSIL.

This clonotype was picked up many times. This chain uses TRBV6-2 or TRBV6-3 with TRBJ1-5; 11 nucleotides agree with TRBD1. CDR1 MNHEY and CDR2 SVGEGT come from the germline V gene. The CDR3 has 15 amino acids. Trimming removed 6 bases from V and 4 bases from J; junction bases left unmatched: 5. CDR3 nucleotides: TGTGCCAGCAGAGGGACAGGGGGAGGAAATCAGCCCCAGCATTTT. It specifies CASRGTGGGNQPQHF.

In this sample, this clonotype turned up many times. J is TRBJ1-1 and V is TRBV12-3 or TRBV12-4; 9 nucleotides agree with TRBD1. The J segment lost 10 bases and the V segment lost 6 bases, leaving 12 bases of the junction unmatched. There are 14 residues in the CDR3. In DNA form, the CDR3 reads TGTGCCAGCAGCCCTACAGGGGGCATCTTCTTAGCTTTCTTT. It encodes CASSPTGGIFLAFF.

This clonotype was seen many times. The CDR3 bases are TGTGCCAGCAGCCAGGAGGGGCGGAACACCGGGGAGCTGTTTTTT. Protein product: CASSQEGRNTGELFF. This chain links TRBV4-2 with TRBJ2-2, with D perhaps TRBD2 (6 bases). The CDR3 has 15 amino acids. Trimming took 3 bases from V and 1 from J, leaving 9 bases between them. CDR1 and CDR2 from the germline V gene are LGHNA and YNFKEQ.

This clonotype has at least ten counts. The chain is built from TRBV24-1 and TRBJ2-3; D is possibly TRBD1 (5 bases). The germline CDR1 and CDR2 sequences are KGHDR and SFDVKD. The CDR3 loop spans 13 amino acids. Trimming removed 5 bases at V and 8 bases at J, with 13 bases between. The CDR3 DNA sequence: TGTGCCACCAGTGTACAGGTGAAGGGTACGCAGTATTTT. This translates into CATSVQVKGTQYF.

This clonotype showed up many times. The V call is TRBV5-5, the J call TRBJ2-5; D ambiguous. Germline V gives CDR1 SGHKS, CDR2 YYEKEE (reference sequence). This CDR3 comprises 14 residues. With 3 bases removed from V and 5 bases from J, the gap between germline ends came to 14 bases. The CDR3 spells CASSSSWLVETQYF. In nucleotides, the CDR3 is TGTGCCAGCAGCTCCTCCTGGTTGGTGGAGACCCAGTACTTC.

This clonotype has ten or more counts. The rearrangement joins TRBV6-1 to TRBJ2-1; 15 nucleotides line up with TRBD2. The CDR3 consists of 18 residues. The germline gives CDR1 MNHNS, CDR2 SASEGT. The J segment lost 3 bases and the V segment lost 2 bases, leaving 5 bases of the junction unmatched. This chain's CDR3 is CASSERTSGGAVYNEQFF. CDR3 bases: TGTGCCAGCAGTGAAAGGACTAGCGGGGGGGCCGTCTACAATGAGCAGTTCTTC.

In this sample, this clonotype turned up many times. V usage is TRBV9 and J usage is TRBJ2-7; D might be TRBD1 or TRBD2, each matching 6 bases. Trimming took 4 bases from V and 2 from J, leaving 19 bases between them. The germline gives CDR1 SGDLS, CDR2 YYNGEE. The CDR3 has 16 amino acids. This chain's CDR3 is CASSPQGGTVTYEQYF. The CDR3 region has the DNA TGTGCCAGCAGCCCTCAAGGGGGGACGGTTACCTACGAGCAGTACTTC. Full variable domain (remainder filled in from reference TRBV9 and TRBJ2-7): DSGVTQTPKHLITATGQRVTLRCSPRSGDLSVYWYQQSLDQGLQFLIQYYNGEERAKGNILERFSAQQFPDLHSELNLSSLELGDSALYFCASSPQGGTVTYEQYFGPGTRLTVT.

This clonotype was observed a few times. The chain recombines TRBV28 with TRBJ1-2, with TRBD1 as a possible D gene (6 bases). V was trimmed by 2 bases and J by 7 bases, leaving 14 bases between them. The CDR3 runs 14 residues. Germline V gives CDR1 MDHEN, CDR2 SYDVKM. CDR3 loop: CASSLIGGQLGYTF. DNA for the CDR3: TGTGCCAGCAGTTTAATCGGGGGGCAGCTTGGCTACACCTTC.

Of note for this clonotype: Being one base from a much bigger clone, this may be a read error. The chain has TRBV6-6 and TRBJ2-5; D unresolved. The CDR3 loop spans 15 amino acids. V gave up 2 bases and J gave up 3 bases, with 13 bases separating them. The germline V gene encodes CDR1 MNHNY and CDR2 SVGAGI (reference sequence). CDR3 sequence reads: CASSYVGREEETQYF. The CDR3 DNA reads TGTGCCAGCAGTTACGTAGGCAGAGAGGAAGAGACCCAGTACTTC.

Many counts were recorded for this clonotype. The rearrangement joins TRBV24-1 to TRBJ2-3, with TRBD2 matching over 14 bases. Germline trimming cut 5 bases from V and 0 bases from J; bases unmatched to any gene: 3. CDR1 and CDR2 from the germline V gene are KGHDR and SFDVKD. CDR3 size: 17 residues. The CDR3 sequence: CATSGTSGGTSTDTQYF. For the CDR3, the DNA is TGTGCCACCAGTGGGACTAGCGGGGGGACAAGCACAGATACGCAGTATTTT.

In this sample, this clonotype turned up many times. The chain carries TRBV7-8 and TRBJ1-4, with D perhaps matching TRBD1 (5 bases). Trimming stripped 3 bases from V and 4 bases from J, with 9 bases between. CDR1 is SGHVS and CDR2 is FQNEAQ in the germline V gene. There are 14 residues in the CDR3. The CDR3 sequence is CASSFRDDNEKLFF. In DNA form, the CDR3 reads TGTGCCAGCAGCTTCAGGGACGATAATGAAAAACTGTTTTTT.

This clonotype has ten or more counts. The chain couples TRBV29-1 to TRBJ2-5, with 11 bases aligning to TRBD1. Germline V CDR1 and CDR2: SQVTM, ANQGSEA. The trim removed 3 bases at V and 5 bases at J, leaving 5 bases unmatched. The CDR3 extends over 14 amino acids. The CDR3 loop is CSVDRTGGLETQYF. CDR3 nucleotides: TGCAGCGTTGACAGGACAGGGGGCTTGGAGACCCAGTACTTC.

Regarding this clonotype: A far larger clone is only one base removed, so a read error is likely. V usage is TRBV6-9 and J usage is TRBJ1-2, with TRBD1 as a possible D gene (6 bases). Germline V gene sequence: CDR1 MNHGY, CDR2 SVAAGI. The CDR3 has 14 amino acids. Deletions cut 5 bases from V and 0 bases from J, with 10 bases between. The CDR3 sequence: CASSHDRTNYGYTF. The CDR3 nucleotides are TGTGCCAGCAGTCACGACAGGACTAACTATGGCTACACCTTC.

The gene calls are TRBV4-2 and TRBJ1-2, with D possibly matching TRBD1 (5 bases). The CDR3 is made up of 16 amino acids. Germline V gives CDR1 LGHNA, CDR2 YNFKEQ. Trimming cost V 4 bases and J 1 base, with 16 bases left between them. The CDR3 bases are TGTGCCAGCAGCCTGTCCTGGGGCAGCATTAACTATGGCTACACCTTC. This encodes CASSLSWGSINYGYTF.

This clonotype has a count of ten or more. Written as DNA, the CDR3 is TGCAGTGCTCTGGAGGAGTACTACGAGCAGTACTTC. It specifies CSALEEYYEQYF. The rearrangement uses TRBV20-1 and TRBJ2-7; D perhaps matches TRBD2 (5 bases). Trimming stripped 5 bases from V and 3 bases from J, with 11 bases between. CDR1 is DFQATT, CDR2 SNEGSKA, per germline (reference sequence). There are 12 residues in the CDR3.

This clonotype came up many times. This rearrangement joins TRBV7-3 to TRBJ2-1; TRBD1 is a possible D gene (5 bases). This CDR3 region has 14 residues. Looked up from germline, CDR1 is SGHTA and CDR2 is FQGTGA. V lost 5 bases, J lost 5 bases, and 13 bases lay in between. The chain's CDR3 is CASSPRRVNNEQFF. In DNA form, the CDR3 reads TGTGCCAGCAGCCCCCGCAGGGTGAACAATGAGCAGTTCTTC. The full variable domain, rest sourced from reference TRBV7-3 and TRBJ2-1, is GAGVSQTPSNKVTEKGKYVELRCDPISGHTALYWYRQSLGQGPEFLIYFQGTGAADDSGLPNDRFFAVRPEGSVSTLKIQRTERGDSAVYLCASSPRRVNNEQFFGPGTRLTVL.

Concerning this clonotype: A much larger clone sits a single nucleotide away, making a read error possible. The chain carries TRBV6-6 and TRBJ2-5; D is ambiguous. From germline, CDR1 is MNHNY and CDR2 SVGAGI (reference sequence). The ends were cut back, 11 bases at V and 2 bases at J, with 18 bases in the middle. This CDR3 spans 14 amino acids. CDR3 residues: CAGTTSRGQETQYF. The CDR3 DNA follows: TGTGCCGGTACCACAAGCCGTGGACAAGAGACCCAGTACTTC.

This clonotype was recorded at least ten times. Being one base from a much bigger clone, this may be a read error. This CDR3 reads CASSPRSGYYNGQFF. The CDR3 DNA is TGTGCCAGCAGCCCACGCAGCGGGTACTACAATGGGCAGTTCTTC. This chain joins TRBV4-2 and TRBJ2-1; D perhaps matches TRBD2 (6 bases). CDR1 is LGHNA and CDR2 is YNFKEQ in the germline V gene. The length of the CDR3 is 15 residues.

This clonotype was detected a few times. The V call is TRBV10-3, the J call TRBJ2-1, with a weak D call TRBD2 (7 bases). This CDR3 has 16 residues. Trimming cost V 4 bases and J 2 bases, with 15 bases left between them. Germline assignment: CDR1 ENHRY and CDR2 SYGVKD. CDR3 residues: CAISGNNGGPYNEQFF. For the CDR3, the DNA is TGTGCCATCAGTGGTAATAACGGGGGGCCCTACAATGAGCAGTTCTTC.

The sample holds a few counts of this clonotype. This chain connects TRBV7-9 to TRBJ1-2; a possible D gene is TRBD1 (6 bases). Germline V gives CDR1 SEHNR, CDR2 FQNEAQ (reference sequence). Deletions cut 5 bases from V and 1 base from J, with 11 bases between. The CDR3 spans 14 residues. This chain's CDR3 is CASSPEGGNYGYTF. CDR3 coding DNA: TGTGCCAGCAGCCCAGAAGGGGGTAACTATGGCTACACCTTC.

This clonotype showed up many times. V is TRBV11-2 and J is TRBJ1-1; D not resolved. The CDR3 length is 14 residues. V lost 4 bases and J lost 0, with 9 bases in between. The germline V gene encodes CDR1 SGHAT and CDR2 FQNNGV. DNA of the CDR3: TGTGCCAGCAGCTCGACGGGGATGAACACTGAAGCTTTCTTT. Protein sequence: CASSSTGMNTEAFF.